The present entry profiles one T cell receptor (beta chain) with its context. The antigen is undetermined. Breast cancer patients provided tissue from their axillary draining lymph nodes. From the multiplex PCR reads, TCRdb called clonotypes with MiXCR, one entry per CDR3 protein. This repertoire shows 150,000 to 200,000 distinct CDR3 sequences, 33% found once; its top ten account for roughly 3.8%. The data are from a study of breast tumors, draining lymph nodes, adjacent tissues. This CDR3 has 15 residues. Deletions cut 5 bases from V and 5 bases from J, with 13 bases between. The germline V gene has CDR1 SGHTA and CDR2 FQGNSA. The study, taken as a whole, reports: Compared with lymph nodes, tumors were less diverse; compared with nontumor tissue, more. The data were judged consistent with most tumor T cells coming from lymph node and expanding in tumor. Luminal-like breast cancer showed significantly higher tumor–nontumor repertoire similarity than basal-like.

Input material: axillary lymph node tissue. The TCR comes from a female donor with breast cancer. Some clones in this sample may be carry-over from other donors' samples. The chain employs TRBV7-2 and TRBJ1-6; D call uncertain. The CDR3 coding sequence is TGTGCCAGCAGCCAAGAGAGTAACGATAATTCACCCCTCCACTTT. This translates into CASSQESNDNSPLHF.